These 21 T cell receptor beta chains were sequenced from one sample in a study of T cell responses to AZD1222 COVID-19 vaccine. Clones were sequenced by immunoSEQ multiplex PCR, and TCRdb holds only the in-frame ones, with some missing. The table shows approximately 140,000 clones, with roughly nine tenths occurring only once. The sample in question was peripheral blood, obtained 28 days after the second AZD1222 dose. These receptor sequences come from an adult who received the AZD1222 COVID-19 vaccine.

This clone was seen once. V usage is TRBV29-1 and J usage is TRBJ1-1; D perhaps matches TRBD1 (5 bases). Germline lookup yields CDR1 SQVTM and CDR2 ANQGSEA. Trimming pared 4 bases from V and 0 bases from J, leaving 12 bases between. The CDR3 covers 14 residues. This CDR3 is CSVVGRLMNTEAFF. The CDR3 coding sequence is TGCAGCGTTGTGGGACGGCTGATGAACACTGAAGCTTTCTTT.

V is TRBV10-2 and J is TRBJ1-1; no clear D gene. The CDR3 consists of 13 residues. CDR1 and CDR2 (germline): WSHSY, SAAADI. The V gene lost 4 bases and the J gene lost 5 bases, with 11 bases spanning the gap. Here the CDR3 reads CASSARGGTEAFF. The CDR3 DNA reads as TGCGCCAGCAGTGCCCGAGGTGGGACTGAAGCTTTCTTT.

CDR3 residues: CASSPGPRADTQYF. CDR3 nucleotide sequence: TGTGCCAGCAGCCCCGGGCCGAGGGCGGATACGCAGTATTTT. The chain joins TRBV7-3 to TRBJ2-3, with D possibly being TRBD2 (5 bases). This CDR3 region has 14 residues. Trimming took off 5 bases at V and 6 bases at J, with 15 bases between the two ends. The germline gives CDR1 SGHTA, CDR2 FQGTGA.

The sample holds one count of this clone. The chain links TRBV6-5 to TRBJ1-1; 11 nucleotides agree with TRBD1. Germline V gene data show CDR1 as MNHEY and CDR2 as SVGAGI. V trimming: 6 bases; J trimming: 0 bases; junction bases outside the gene matches: 3. The CDR3 is made up of 15 amino acids. As DNA, the CDR3 is TGTGCCAGCAGGGACAGGGGGCAATTGAACACTGAAGCTTTCTTT. The encoded protein is CASRDRGQLNTEAFF.

V gene TRBV10-3 combines with J gene TRBJ2-2; a weak D match, TRBD1 (6 bases). The CDR3 spans 16 residues. Deletions cut 5 bases from V and 7 bases from J, with 20 bases between. CDR1 ENHRY and CDR2 SYGVKD come from the germline V gene. The CDR3 region has the DNA TGTGCCATCAGTAAGGACAGAGCCGGGGTTGACGGGGAGCTGTTTTTT. Encoded protein: CAISKDRAGVDGELFF.

This sequence joins TRBV15 and TRBJ1-3; D might be TRBD1 (5 bases). Per germline, CDR1 LNHNV and CDR2 YYDKDF (reference sequence). The V end lost 1 base, the J end lost 4 bases, and 20 bases lay between the germline ends. CDR3 size: 18 residues. DNA for the CDR3: TGTGCCACCAGCAGAGGGGTCCAGGGCGAAAGGTCAGGAAACACCATATATTTT. Encoded protein: CATSRGVQGERSGNTIYF.

The V and J genes are TRBV5-1 and TRBJ1-4, with unresolved D. The CDR3 length is 14 residues. Germline CDR1 reads SGHRS; CDR2 reads YFSETQ. V was trimmed by 2 bases and J by 3 bases, leaving 8 bases between them. CDR3 in DNA: TGCGCCAGCAGCTTAAGCTCTGCTAATGAAAAACTGTTTTTT. This gives the protein CASSLSSANEKLFF.

The chain links TRBV30 to TRBJ1-2; tentatively, D is TRBD1 (6 bases). Trimming shortened V by 0 bases and J by 6 bases, and 20 bases separated the two germline ends. This CDR3 contains 16 residues. The germline gives CDR1 GTSNPN, CDR2 SVGIG (reference sequence). The CDR3 protein is CAWSVQRGAISNGYTF. For the CDR3, the DNA is TGTGCCTGGAGTGTACAACGGGGGGCGATATCGAATGGCTACACCTTC.

This clone occurred once. The chain is built from TRBV2 and TRBJ1-6; D is undetermined. Looked up from germline, CDR1 is SNHLY and CDR2 is FYNNEI. The CDR3 length is 17 residues. V was trimmed by 2 bases and J by 6 bases, leaving 17 bases between them. The CDR3 spells CASSEFRALRPNSPLHF. CDR3 bases: TGTGCCAGCAGTGAATTTCGGGCCTTGCGGCCTAATTCACCCCTCCACTTT. Looking up the rest from reference TRBV2 and TRBJ1-6 gives the full variable domain: EPEVTQTPSHQVTQMGQEVILRCVPISNHLYFYWYRQILGQKVEFLVSFYNNEISEKSEIFDDQFSVERPDGSNFTLKIRSTKLEDSAMYFCASSEFRALRPNSPLHFGNGTRLTVT.

This clone was seen a few times. The rearrangement joins TRBV7-9 to TRBJ2-7; D might be TRBD1 (6 bases). The germline CDR1 and CDR2 sequences are SEHNR and FQNEAQ (reference sequence). The CDR3 extends over 15 amino acids. With 3 bases removed from V and 4 bases from J, the gap between germline ends came to 16 bases. The CDR3 protein is CASSFPGGQKYEQYF. The CDR3 coding sequence is TGTGCCAGCAGCTTCCCCGGCGGACAGAAATACGAGCAGTACTTC. Full variable domain (outside the CDR3, taken from reference TRBV7-9 and TRBJ2-7): DTGVSQNPRHKITKRGQNVTFRCDPISEHNRLYWYRQTLGQGPEFLTYFQNEAQLEKSRLLSDRFSAERPKGSFSTLEIQRTEQGDSAMYLCASSFPGGQKYEQYFGPGTRLTVT.

The chain couples TRBV10-3 to TRBJ1-1; no reliable D call. V lost 0 bases and J 8 bases, leaving 13 bases between the germline ends. From germline, CDR1 is ENHRY and CDR2 SYGVKD. This CDR3 spans 14 amino acids. This CDR3 is CAISESVNTDEAFF. The CDR3 region has the DNA TGTGCCATCAGTGAGTCGGTAAATACAGACGAAGCTTTCTTT.

This chain uses TRBV6-8 with TRBJ2-5, with D hard to call. The CDR3 consists of 11 residues. V lost 4 bases, J lost 5 bases, and 5 bases lay in between. Germline loops: CDR1 MNHGY, CDR2 SAAAGT. CDR3: CASSSWETQYF. The DNA of the CDR3 is TGTGCCAGCAGTTCGTGGGAGACCCAGTACTTC.

The V gene is TRBV7-2, the J gene TRBJ1-6; D gene ambiguous. Trimming cost V 0 bases and J 6 bases, with 9 bases left between them. The CDR3 spans 15 residues. CDR1 and CDR2 (germline): SGHTA, FQGNSA. The CDR3 loop reads CASSLALGVNSPLHF. The CDR3 nucleotides read TGTGCCAGCAGCTTAGCCCTTGGGGTTAATTCACCCCTCCACTTT.

The chain joins TRBV19 to TRBJ1-1; 11 bases map to TRBD1. Germline values: CDR1 LNHDA, CDR2 SQIVND (reference sequence). The CDR3 has 17 amino acids. V gave up 7 bases and J gave up 3 bases; unmatched junction bases: 13. The CDR3 sequence is CASNARTGGSWDTEAFF. CDR3 in DNA: TGTGCCAGTAATGCCCGGACAGGGGGCAGTTGGGACACTGAAGCTTTCTTT.

The gene calls are TRBV1 and TRBJ1-1. TRBV1 represents a pseudogene. The length of the CDR3 is 12 residues. Written as DNA, the CDR3 is TGCACCAGCAGCCAAATGGACACTGAAGCTTTCTTT. It specifies CTSSQMDTEAFF.

The chain employs TRBV7-3 and TRBJ2-7, with unresolved D. CDR1 and CDR2 from the germline V gene are SGHTA and FQGTGA. V was trimmed by 1 base and J by 4 bases, leaving 8 bases between them. This CDR3 is built from 13 residues. CDR3 sequence (DNA): TGTGCCAGCAGCTTAAACGACGGATACGAGCAGTACTTC. Encoded protein: CASSLNDGYEQYF.

This clone is a singleton in its sample. The rearrangement joins TRBV11-2 to TRBJ1-2; D call uncertain. The V gene's germline CDR1 is SGHAT and CDR2 FQNNGV. CDR3 length equals 15 residues. Between the trimmed V and J ends, which lost 6 bases and 4 bases, there was a span of 18 bases. This chain's CDR3 is CASRVGGSAAYGYTF. For the CDR3, the DNA is TGTGCCAGCAGGGTAGGAGGTAGCGCGGCCTATGGCTACACCTTC. The variable domain in full, with the rest retrieved from reference TRBV11-2 and TRBJ1-2, is EAGVAQSPRYKIIEKRQSVAFWCNPISGHATLYWYQQILGQGPKLLIQFQNNGVVDDSQLPKDRFSAERLKGVDSTLKIQPAKLEDSAVYLCASRVGGSAAYGYTFGSGTRLTVV.

This chain joins TRBV2 and TRBJ1-4, with D possibly matching TRBD1 (5 bases). Between the trimmed V and J ends, which lost 6 bases and 8 bases, there was a span of 19 bases. Germline CDR1 SNHLY, CDR2 FYNNEI. This CDR3 is built from 15 residues. CDR3 coding DNA: TGTGCCAGCAGGGGGAGGGGTGCAGGGAGCGAAAAACTGTTTTTT. This codes for CASRGRGAGSEKLFF.

This chain joins TRBV19 and TRBJ2-1, with 12 bases lining up with TRBD2. CDR3 length: 17 residues. V lost 0 bases, J lost 4 bases, and 4 bases stayed unmatched. Germline CDR1 is LNHDA and CDR2 is SQIVND (reference sequence). The CDR3 region has the DNA TGTGCCAGTAGTATAGAGGCGACTAGCGGGAGATACAATGAGCAGTTCTTC. Amino acid sequence: CASSIEATSGRYNEQFF.

The rearrangement uses TRBV6-5 and TRBJ2-3; tentative D call: TRBD1 (6 bases). V was pared by 2 bases and J by 2 bases, with 11 bases between. Germline V CDR1 and CDR2: MNHEY, SVGAGI. CDR3 size: 15 residues. CDR3 coding DNA: TGTGCCAGCAGTTACGTGGGACAAACCACAGATACGCAGTATTTT. Its translation is CASSYVGQTTDTQYF.

The rearrangement uses TRBV6-4 and TRBJ2-7; unclear D gene. The CDR3 spans 8 residues. Germline values: CDR1 MRHNA, CDR2 SNTAGT. This chain's CDR3 is CGFREQYF. CDR3 bases: TGTGGATTTAGGGAGCAGTACTTC.